Each of the 29 T cell receptor beta chains below was sequenced from the same sample in a study of human T cells and chemical hapten exposure. The time point here: pre-sensitization, week 0. The treatment is: therapeutic diphenylcyclopropenone sensitization with weekly scalp DPC. TCRdb redid the calling of the RACE reads with MiXCR, one entry per CDR3 protein. Of 250,000 to 300,000 distinct CDR3 sequences in the sample, 7.5% to 8% were seen once. This material consisted of whole blood, taken in connection with sensitization to the hapten diphenylcyclopropenone (DPC). The source of these receptors is a man younger than 35 with alopecia areata. Some clones in this sample may be carry-over from other donors' samples.

This chain connects TRBV5-1 to TRBJ2-1, with 13 bases identical to TRBD2. The V gene's germline CDR1 is SGHRS and CDR2 YFSETQ. V lost 4 bases to trimming and J lost 7 bases; unmatched junction nucleotides: 5. This CDR3 has 15 residues. The CDR3 sequence: CASSQGLAGWNEQFF. CDR3 coding DNA: TGCGCCAGCAGCCAGGGACTAGCGGGGTGGAATGAGCAGTTCTTC.

This clonotype was observed a few times. The chain uses TRBV29-1 and TRBJ1-6; no reliable D call. Germline CDR1 SQVTM, CDR2 ANQGSEA. The CDR3 covers 13 residues. Trimming took off 7 bases at V and 3 bases at J, with 10 bases between the two ends. The CDR3 region is CSGRESYNSPLHF. The DNA of the CDR3 is TGCAGCGGGCGGGAGAGCTATAATTCACCCCTCCACTTT.

This clonotype was observed many times. This chain joins TRBV11-2 and TRBJ1-4, with D uncertain. Deletions cut 1 base from V and 7 bases from J, with 13 bases between. Germline CDR1 is SGHAT and CDR2 is FQNNGV. The CDR3 consists of 15 residues. This chain's CDR3 is CASSLAPGLGEKLFF. DNA for the CDR3: TGTGCCAGCAGCTTAGCCCCAGGCCTGGGTGAAAAACTGTTTTTT.

This chain connects TRBV4-1 to TRBJ2-3, with a weak D call TRBD1 (6 bases). This CDR3 region has 15 residues. Germline CDR1 reads MGHRA; CDR2 reads YSYEKL. V lost 7 bases to trimming and J lost 2 bases, with 16 bases between them. CDR3 nucleotide sequence: TGCGCCAGCACCCGCACCCAGGGGATCACAGATACGCAGTATTTT. It is translated as CASTRTQGITDTQYF.

The chain carries TRBV5-4 and TRBJ1-6; D gene unclear. The CDR3 length is 16 residues. With 3 bases removed from V and 0 bases from J, the gap between germline ends came to 10 bases. The germline CDR1 and CDR2 sequences are SGHNT and YYREEE (reference sequence). CDR3 in DNA: TGTGCCAGCAGCTCCTTAATACGCTCCTATAATTCACCCCTCCACTTT. Amino acids: CASSSLIRSYNSPLHF.

This sequence joins TRBV2 and TRBJ1-1, with D hard to call. CDR3 size: 17 residues. The V gene's germline CDR1 is SNHLY and CDR2 FYNNEI. Trimming pared 0 bases from V and 0 bases from J, leaving 14 bases between. This CDR3 reads CASSEAGLRNLNTEAFF. CDR3 DNA: TGTGCCAGCAGTGAAGCAGGTTTGAGGAATTTGAACACTGAAGCTTTCTTT.

In this sample, this clonotype turned up many times. The chain combines TRBV5-1 with TRBJ2-7, with TRBD1 identical over 11 bases. Losses at the gene ends were 4 bases for V and 5 bases for J; bases not matched to a gene: 8. Per the germline V gene, CDR1 is SGHRS and CDR2 is YFSETQ. The CDR3 spans 15 residues. CDR3 protein: CASSPGTGGKDEQYF. CDR3 bases: TGCGCCAGCAGCCCCGGGACAGGGGGTAAGGACGAGCAGTACTTC.

This clonotype was recorded a few times. The genes are TRBV27 and TRBJ2-3, with no clear D. This CDR3 region has 15 residues. Trimming left V 4 bases short and J 4 bases short, with 15 bases between. The germline CDR1 and CDR2 sequences are MNHEY and SMNVEV (reference sequence). For the CDR3, the DNA is TGTGCCAGCAGTTGGATTAGCCCGATCCCAGATACGCAGTATTTT. Protein sequence: CASSWISPIPDTQYF.

This clonotype was recorded a few times. The chain couples TRBV29-1 to TRBJ1-2; 8 bases align to TRBD1. The CDR3 contains 17 residues. Germline trimming cut 4 bases from V and 1 base from J; bases unmatched to any gene: 14. CDR1 SQVTM and CDR2 ANQGSEA come from the germline V gene. CDR3 bases: TGCAGCGTTGGGGGAAAACGGACAGGGCAGATTAACTATGGCTACACCTTC. Protein product: CSVGGKRTGQINYGYTF.

The gene calls are TRBV29-1 and TRBJ2-4; TRBD1 aligns across 9 bases. The trim removed 5 bases at V and 2 bases at J, leaving 4 bases unmatched. The CDR3 contains 14 residues. Germline CDR1 SQVTM, CDR2 ANQGSEA. The CDR3 bases are TGCAGCGTTCGACAGGGGGATACCAAAAACATTCAGTACTTC. The encoded protein is CSVRQGDTKNIQYF.

In its sample, this clonotype was seen many times. The chain has TRBV7-9 and TRBJ1-4; D remains unclear. V was pared by 1 base and J by 8 bases, with 11 bases between. CDR3 length: 14 amino acids. Germline-derived CDR1 and CDR2 are SEHNR and FQNEAQ (reference sequence). The CDR3 region is CASSLVLPGEKLFF. In nucleotides, the CDR3 is TGTGCCAGCAGCTTAGTCTTACCGGGGGAAAAACTGTTTTTT.

Many counts were recorded for this clonotype. The chain links TRBV5-1 to TRBJ2-7; 7 bases agree with TRBD1. V lost 2 bases to trimming and J lost 2 bases; unmatched junction nucleotides: 7. The germline gives CDR1 SGHRS, CDR2 YFSETQ. The CDR3 is 15 amino acids. The CDR3 DNA reads as TGCGCCAGCAGCTTACCCGGGACAGTAACCTACGAGCAGTACTTC. It specifies CASSLPGTVTYEQYF. Variable domain in full (rest from reference TRBV5-1 and TRBJ2-7): KAGVTQTPRYLIKTRGQQVTLSCSPISGHRSVSWYQQTPGQGLQFLFEYFSETQRNKGNFPGRFSGRQFSNSRSEMNVSTLELGDSALYLCASSLPGTVTYEQYFGPGTRLTVT.

The CDR3 is CASSQEDGGTAFF. DNA of the CDR3: TGTGCCAGCAGCCAAGAAGATGGGGGTACGGCTTTCTTT. This chain links TRBV3-1 with TRBJ1-1; D possibly corresponds to TRBD1 (5 bases). The CDR3 sequence is 13 residues long. The V end lost 0 bases, the J end lost 11 bases, and 13 bases lay between the germline ends. The germline V gene has CDR1 LGHDT and CDR2 YNNKEL (reference sequence).

This chain links TRBV4-3 with TRBJ1-5, with D unresolved. CDR1 and CDR2 from the germline V gene are LGHNA and YSLEER. Trimming removed 0 bases from V and 9 bases from J, with 12 bases in between. This CDR3 is built from 14 residues. CDR3: CASSQDVVRRPQHF. The CDR3 nucleotides are TGCGCCAGCAGCCAAGATGTGGTCCGGAGGCCCCAGCATTTT.

V and J are TRBV7-9 and TRBJ1-1; perhaps TRBD1 as D (6 bases). V dropped 2 bases and J dropped 0 bases, with 13 bases sitting between them. CDR1 and CDR2 (germline): SEHNR, FQNEAQ (reference sequence). CDR3 length equals 16 residues. The CDR3: CASSLPSGQLNTEAFF. The CDR3 DNA sequence: TGTGCCAGCAGCTTACCTTCGGGACAATTGAACACTGAAGCTTTCTTT.

J is TRBJ2-7 and V is TRBV6-5; 7 nucleotides match TRBD2. J gave up 4 bases and V 0 bases, and 3 bases lay outside the gene matches. The CDR3 sequence is 14 residues long. CDR1 and CDR2 from the germline V gene are MNHEY and SVGAGI. The CDR3 DNA follows: TGTGCCAGCAGTTACTCGACGGGGGGATACGAGCAGTACGTC. Translated: CASSYSTGGYEQYV.

This clonotype was observed at least ten times. A read error may account for a junction end that differs from germline. The V gene is TRBV6-5, the J gene TRBJ2-1; a weak D match, TRBD2 (5 bases). The CDR3 is 11 amino acids. CDR1 MNHEY and CDR2 SVGAGI come from the germline V gene. The CDR3: CASSYEGSWVF. The CDR3 bases are TGTGCCAGCAGTTACGAGGGAAGTTGGGTCTTC.

The V gene is TRBV12-5, the J gene TRBJ1-4; 12 nucleotides align to TRBD1. This CDR3 spans 14 amino acids. J gave up 8 bases and V 6 bases, and 4 bases lay outside the gene matches. Germline V gene data show CDR1 as LGHNT and CDR2 as FRNRAP. The CDR3 DNA reads as TGTGCTAGTGGATCGGGGACAGGGGGCGAAAAACTGTTTTTT. This translates into CASGSGTGGEKLFF.

This clonotype was seen repeatedly, ten times or more. The chain joins TRBV7-9 to TRBJ1-1; D is possibly TRBD1 (6 bases). Germline-derived CDR1 and CDR2 are SEHNR and FQNEAQ (reference sequence). The CDR3 covers 14 residues. Trimming cost V 4 bases and J 5 bases, with 14 bases left between them. CDR3 protein: CASSWAPGQTEAFF. CDR3 nucleotide sequence: TGTGCCAGCAGCTGGGCCCCAGGACAGACTGAAGCTTTCTTT.

A few counts support this clonotype. CDR3 sequence reads: CAISLQGAGHNQPQHF. The CDR3, as DNA: TGTGCCATCAGCCTACAGGGGGCAGGTCATAATCAGCCCCAGCATTTT. This chain connects TRBV10-3 to TRBJ1-5; 9 bases fit TRBD1. Looked up from germline, CDR1 is ENHRY and CDR2 is SYGVKD. CDR3 length equals 16 residues. V lost 6 bases and J lost 4; bases outside the gene matches: 10.

As DNA, the CDR3 is TGTGCCAGCAGTTACTCGACTACGGCAGGCCAAGAGACCCAGTACTTC. Its translation: CASSYSTTAGQETQYF. This chain joins TRBV6-6 and TRBJ2-5, with D possibly matching TRBD2 (5 bases). With 0 bases removed from V and 1 base from J, the gap between germline ends came to 12 bases. Germline lookup yields CDR1 MNHNY and CDR2 SVGAGI (reference sequence). There are 16 residues in the CDR3.

This clonotype has a handful of counts. The CDR3 coding sequence is TGTGCCAGCAGCGTAGCGGGACAGGGTGAAGCTTTCTTT. Translating it yields CASSVAGQGEAFF. The chain uses TRBV9 and TRBJ1-1, with 9 bases identical to TRBD1. Trimming removed 0 bases from V and 7 bases from J; junction bases left unmatched: 1. The length of the CDR3 is 13 residues. Germline V lookup: CDR1 SGDLS, CDR2 YYNGEE.

V gene TRBV7-9 combines with J gene TRBJ1-2; D is uncertain. Germline V CDR1 and CDR2: SEHNR, FQNEAQ (reference sequence). This CDR3 is built from 15 residues. The ends were cut back, 0 bases at V and 4 bases at J, with 12 bases in the middle. CDR3 bases: TGTGCCAGCAGCTTAGCGGCAGCCGACCCCTATGGCTACACCTTC. The encoded protein is CASSLAAADPYGYTF.

This clonotype has ten or more counts. The chain is built from TRBV27 and TRBJ2-3; the match to TRBD2 covers 8 bases. Per germline, CDR1 MNHEY and CDR2 SMNVEV (reference sequence). Germline trimming cut 6 bases from V and 6 bases from J; bases unmatched to any gene: 14. There are 16 residues in the CDR3. In DNA, the CDR3 is TGTGCCAGCAGGCCCGTGACTAGCGCTAAGGTGGATACGCAGTATTTT. This sequence encodes CASRPVTSAKVDTQYF.

This clonotype has at least ten counts. The V and J genes are TRBV28 and TRBJ1-2, with D maybe TRBD1 (6 bases). The CDR3 sequence is 16 residues long. The germline V gene encodes CDR1 MDHEN and CDR2 SYDVKM. Trimming removed 3 bases from V and 4 bases from J, with 18 bases in between. The CDR3 nucleotides read TGTGCCAGCAGTTTTCGACAGGTACTAAGCGCCTATGGCTACACCTTC. This encodes CASSFRQVLSAYGYTF.

V is TRBV4-2 and J is TRBJ2-3; 11 bases line up with TRBD2. With 1 base clipped from V and 2 bases from J, the junction kept 2 bases outside the gene matches. Germline V gene lookup returns CDR1 LGHNA and CDR2 YNFKEQ. This CDR3 is 16 amino acids long. DNA for the CDR3: TGTGCCAGCAGCCAAGGGGGACTAGCGGTCACAGATACGCAGTATTTT. Translation gives CASSQGGLAVTDTQYF.

This clonotype was detected a few times. This sequence joins TRBV4-2 and TRBJ1-3, with 8 bases that match TRBD1. Unmatched junction bases numbered 5, after V lost 4 bases and J lost 0 bases. Germline V gene data show CDR1 as LGHNA and CDR2 as YNFKEQ. CDR3 size: 16 residues. CDR3 sequence: CASSLGQGLSGNTIYF. As DNA, the CDR3 is TGTGCCAGCAGCCTCGGACAGGGACTCTCTGGAAACACCATATATTTT.

This clonotype was recorded at least ten times. V gene TRBV18 combines with J gene TRBJ1-1; D uncertain. Trimming took off 0 bases at V and 3 bases at J, with 11 bases between the two ends. This CDR3 has 15 residues. Germline lookup yields CDR1 KGHSH and CDR2 LQKENI. This chain's CDR3 is CASSPPDDMDTEAFF. The CDR3 DNA is TGTGCCAGCTCACCACCCGACGATATGGACACTGAAGCTTTCTTT.

This clonotype was seen repeatedly, ten times or more. The chain uses TRBV3-1 and TRBJ1-6, with 7 bases that match TRBD1. V shed 4 bases, J shed 7 bases, and the junction held 7 bases outside the gene matches. The CDR3 is 15 residues long. Germline V gene data show CDR1 as LGHDT and CDR2 as YNNKEL (reference sequence). This CDR3 is CASSLRDSGNSPLHF. Written as DNA, the CDR3 is TGTGCCAGCAGCCTAAGGGACAGCGGAAATTCACCCCTCCACTTT.